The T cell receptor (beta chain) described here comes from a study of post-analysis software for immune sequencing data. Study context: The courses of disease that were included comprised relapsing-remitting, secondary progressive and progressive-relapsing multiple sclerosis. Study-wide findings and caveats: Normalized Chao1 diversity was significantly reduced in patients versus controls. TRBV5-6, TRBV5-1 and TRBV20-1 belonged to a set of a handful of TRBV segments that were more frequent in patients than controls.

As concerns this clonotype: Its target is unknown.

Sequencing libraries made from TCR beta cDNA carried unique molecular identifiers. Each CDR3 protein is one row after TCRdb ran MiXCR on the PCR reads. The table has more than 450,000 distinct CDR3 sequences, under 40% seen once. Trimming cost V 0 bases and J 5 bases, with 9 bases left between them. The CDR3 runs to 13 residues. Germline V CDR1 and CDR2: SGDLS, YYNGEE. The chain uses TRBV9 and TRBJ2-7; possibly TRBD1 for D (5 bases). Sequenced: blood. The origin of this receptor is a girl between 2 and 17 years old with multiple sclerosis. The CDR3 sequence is CASSVGGRDEQYF. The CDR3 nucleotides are TGTGCCAGCAGCGTAGGGGGCAGAGACGAGCAGTACTTC.